This T cell receptor (beta chain) derives from a study of CD8 T cells in Susac syndrome (dated by TCRdb to the late 2010s). Study-level background: Among the Susac syndrome patients who were sequenced, clinically active disease was present in 5 or 6 and clinical remission was observed in fewer than ten. The study compared CD8+ T cell repertoire clonality among over 9 healthy donors, around 14 Susac syndrome patients and fewer than 19 multiple sclerosis patients. At blood withdrawal, Susac syndrome patients were either therapy-naive, taking corticosteroids (in some cases with IVIg as well), or taking IVIg alone. Whether CD8+ T cell activation and differentiation in Susac syndrome was antigen driven was tested using repertoire sequencing. Study-wide conclusions, independent of this receptor: The TCR sequencing and HLA analysis was acknowledged to have included a relatively small number of individuals. Clonal expansion was seen in Susac syndrome CD8+ repertoires, peaking in CD8+ TEMRA cells and being greater in clinically active patients than in remitting ones. Looking at Susac-specific public clones, the researchers identified 15 to 20 in the total CD8+ repertoire and four or five in the CD8+ TEMRA repertoire.

RNA was extracted using the RNeasy kit, and about 0.45 to 1 ug of the RNA was reverse transcribed with random hexamers. The immunoSEQ multiplex PCR assay, covering 54 Vbeta and 13 Jbeta segments, was used to amplify TCR beta CDR3 regions. PCR amplification bias was corrected by using a synthetic template baseline for primer optimization and computational correction. Per the original workflow: Only productive sequences were kept, with reads annotated to V, D and J genes according to IMGT and analyzed in immunoSEQ Analyzer. Clonality was calculated as one minus the Shannon entropy normalized by log2 of the number of productive unique sequences. Public and private clones were assessed among the 100 most prevalent clones of each patient and control. Clones were defined as Susac-specific when absent from the healthy and MS cohorts, from approximately 1,100 published viral clones and from other ImmuneACCESS disease sequences. TCRdb reprocessed the public reads (quality trimming at Q25 with fastp, clone calling with MiXCR) and kept in-frame beta chains. Rows merge per CDR3 protein into single entries with the most common DNA and genes. The V and J calls were not made by the authors but by TCRdb's processing. This sample has roughly 52,000 distinct CDR3 sequences in its table, and roughly 94% of those were observed once. The ten largest clonotypes hold roughly 0.79% of the sample.

This clonotype came up once. Its antigen has not been determined. No quality values exist for individual bases; no much larger clone is one base distant. Single-read evidence is weak. From V the trimming removes 2 bases and from J it removes 3 bases, while the gene matches leave 11 bases of the junction unaccounted for. Measured from the cysteine to the phenylalanine, the CDR3 is 17 residues long. CDR3 DNA is the only sequence kept; it has 51 bases, read in frame from the first base. The CDR1 and CDR2 encoded by the germline V gene (reference sequence) are LNHNV and YYDKDF. Peripheral blood CD8+ and CD4+ T cells from healthy donors, Susac syndrome patients and multiple sclerosis patients were profiled by high-throughput TCR beta sequencing. The Susac syndrome patients fulfilled recently defined diagnostic criteria for definite or probable disease. Bulk CD8+ and CD4+ T cells were purified by magnetic negative isolation, whereas CD8+ TEMRA cells were enriched by FACS. Blood was collected in EDTA tubes and processed within 24 hours, with PBMCs isolated through density gradient centrifugation. PBMCs destined for TCR sequencing were cryopreserved in liquid nitrogen and later thawed in a 37 °C water bath. The sorted or isolated CD4+, CD8+ and CD8+ TEMRA cells had a purity of 90% or higher.

The receptor was derived from a human donor with Susac syndrome. Sequencing was carried out using CD8+ T cells from PBMCs. The receptor chain draws on TRBV15 and TRBJ2-5, with 8 junctional bases fitting TRBD2. The CDR3 region has the sequence CATSRRPGGVGKETQYF. The DNA sequence is given as TGTGCCACCAGCAGACGACCCGGGGGGGTTGGGAAAGAGACCCAGTACTTC.